These T cell receptor beta chains were read from a single sample in a study of cytomegalovirus exposure and HLA in healthy donors. TCRdb's table, derived via immunoSEQ multiplex PCR, lists solely in-frame clones and lacks some. Of 150,000 to 200,000 clones detected, about 80% appear once; the ten largest clones hold 13% to 15%. Material: PBMCs. Every receptor here comes from a woman aged 25 to 39 in good health and CMV-seropositive. Each CDR3 is given with its conserved first and last residue. A D gene is named only where the DNA matches it firmly. Not every row has a clone size; where given, it reads once, few, many or a size class.

D gene	CDR3 length	V gene	clone size	J gene	CDR3 DNA	CDR3 protein
TRBD2	14	TRBV6-1	.	TRBJ2-1	TGTGCCAGCAACGGGGGGGCTGTCAACAATGAGCAGTTCTTC	CASNGGAVNNEQFF
.	17	TRBV7-7	.	TRBJ2-3	TGTGCTAGCAGTTACATAGATCAGGGTTTCGGCACAGATACGCAGTATTTT	CASSYIDQGFGTDTQYF
.	14	TRBV7-2	once	TRBJ1-1	TGTGCCAGCAGTAGGGGCCCGTTGGCCACTGAAGCTTTCTTT	CASSRGPLATEAFF
TRBD1	14	TRBV5-1	few	TRBJ2-1	TGCGCCAGCAGCTGGGGGACAGCCGATCAGGAGCAGTTCTTC	CASSWGTADQEQFF
.	14	TRBV18	.	TRBJ1-1	TGTGCCAGCTCAATAGGACAGAGGGGCACTGAAGCTTTCTTT	CASSIGQRGTEAFF
TRBD2	18	TRBV27	.	TRBJ2-3	TGTGCCAGCAGTTTATCCCCCCGACTAGCGGGAGTAACAGATACGCAGTATTTT	CASSLSPRLAGVTDTQYF
.	15	TRBV6-1	.	TRBJ1-4	TGTGCCAGCAGTGAAGCGACCACGGGGGGGGAAAAACTGTTTTTT	CASSEATTGGEKLFF
TRBD1	15	TRBV11-3	.	TRBJ1-5	TGTGCCAGCAGCCGAGGACAGGGCAGAAATCAGCCCCAGCATTTT	CASSRGQGRNQPQHF
.	14	TRBV29-1	.	TRBJ2-6	TGCAGCGTCGCGGGTGGAGCTGGGGCCAACGTCCTGACTTTC	CSVAGGAGANVLTF
TRBD2	16	TRBV19	.	TRBJ2-5	TGTGCCAGTAGTCCCCTGGGACTAGCGGGATATGAGACCCAGTACTTC	CASSPLGLAGYETQYF